The present T cell receptor (beta chain) was sequenced within a study of blood T cell repertoires in COVID-19 (dated by TCRdb to the early 2020s). Turning to the overall study: Samples covering the acute and convalescent phases of COVID-19 were provided by collaborators in the United States, Italy and Spain. The prospective study material was composed of cDNA or gDNA derived from T cells, B-cell-depleted T cells, or PBMCs. Deeply sampled blood TCRbeta repertoires from subjects exposed to, actively infected with, or recovered from COVID-19 were included in the dataset. The repertoires were made available in a free public database intended to serve as a resource for research on the immune response to SARS-CoV-2. Samples were obtained from the ongoing ImmuneRACE study (first 160 participants) and from 1,254 subjects provided by 6 global collaborators. Nearly every sample came with metadata listing a de-identified subject ID, COVID-19 status, age in years and sex. Where available, HLA class I and class II types were obtained from metadata supplied by the sample provider rather than from assay-based typing. The full study reports these points: How much clinical and demographic metadata was included differed by source and by participant, and the metadata was provided uncurated.

The CDR3 sequence holds 19 residues, the cysteine and phenylalanine included. CDR3 DNA only is kept here, 57 bases in frame from base 1. CDR1 and CDR2, looked up from the germline V gene, are SGHAT and FQNNGV. V is cut back by 2 bases and J by 4 bases, with 13 bases in the junction unmatched. The immunoSEQ Assay, a bias-controlled multiplex PCR, was used to amplify TCRbeta CDR3 regions from genomic DNA. In the authors' own workflow: The number of nucleated cells in each sample was estimated by amplification of reference gene primers within the assay. Sequence reads were collapsed and filtered to measure the absolute abundance of every unique TCRbeta CDR3 rearrangement. Productive Simpson clonality was computed per sample as the square root of Simpson's diversity index over productive rearrangements. As stored in TCRdb, this immuneACCESS dataset retains in-frame rearrangements with V and J assigned. A fraction of the clones does not appear; measured against another copy, unresolved V genes explain less than half of the discrepancy, and the remainder lacks a known reason. That table gives V, J and clone size, and the DNA gave D and trimming. The sample table records around 100,000 clones; about nine tenths of these occur just once. The top ten clones comprise 5% to 5.5% of the sample.

About this clone: Its specific antigen is unknown. Base qualities are missing; no much larger clone stands one base away.

Each collaborating institution followed its own protocols to collect whole blood in K2EDTA tubes. For TCRbeta analysis, collaborators shipped samples in one of three forms: frozen whole blood, isolated PBMCs, or DNA extracted from either of those sample types. The receptor was isolated from a man aged 50 to 60 with acute or convalescent COVID-19. The source material was peripheral blood. This sequence uses TRBV11-2 and TRBJ2-7; the junction holds 14 bases that match TRBD2. The CDR3 sequence is CASSLRRETSGRAFYEQYF. In nucleotide form, the sequence is TGTGCCAGCAGCTTAAGACGGGAGACTAGCGGGAGGGCCTTTTACGAGCAGTACTTC.